This T cell receptor beta chain originates from a study of blood T cell repertoires in COVID-19 (dated by TCRdb to the early 2020s). The study in broad terms: The collaborator samples originated in the United States, Italy and Spain and spanned the acute and convalescent phases of COVID-19. The material from the prospective study consisted of cDNA or gDNA derived from T cells, B-cell-depleted T cells, or PBMCs. Deeply sampled blood TCRbeta repertoires from subjects exposed to, actively infected with, or recovered from COVID-19 were included in the dataset. The repertoires were released in a freely available public database intended as a resource for research on the immune response to SARS-CoV-2. The samples were drawn from the first 160 participants of the ongoing ImmuneRACE study and from more than 1,000 subjects provided by 6 global collaborators. Sample metadata almost always included a de-identified subject ID, COVID-19 status, age in years and sex. HLA class I and class II types, where available, came from metadata supplied by the sample provider rather than from assay-based typing. Broad study findings and their caveats: The quantity of clinical and demographic metadata differed by source and by participant and was supplied without curation.

The immunoSEQ Assay, a bias-controlled multiplex PCR, was used to amplify TCRbeta CDR3 regions from genomic DNA. The paper's data handling went like this. The number of nucleated cells in each sample was estimated by amplification of reference gene primers within the assay. Sequence reads were collapsed and filtered to measure the absolute abundance of every unique TCRbeta CDR3 rearrangement. For each sample, productive Simpson clonality was calculated as the square root of Simpson's diversity index across productive rearrangements. The immuneACCESS repertoire file appears here via TCRdb, limited to in-frame rearrangements. These files lack a portion of the clones; in checked studies, under half of the deficit traces to unresolved V genes, and the cause of the others is not known. For V, J and clone size, that table is used; D and trimming come from the DNA. The sample table holds 310,000 or so clones, of which 87% were seen once. Around 5.9% of the sample is taken by the ten largest.

A remark on this clone: No cognate antigen has been identified for it. Base qualities are not recorded, but no much larger clone differs from it by a single base.

Participants in the prospective study were aged about 18 to 95 years, lived in over 20 United States geographic areas, and enrolled through a virtual design. In the prospective study, cohorts were assigned on the basis of participant-reported clinical history obtained from a screening survey and a study questionnaire. For ImmuneRACE Cohort 3, a participant was defined as recovered based on two consecutive negative NP/OP PCR tests, clearance by a healthcare professional, or resolution of symptoms. Mobile phlebotomists in the prospective study collected whole blood, serum and a nasopharyngeal or oropharyngeal swab from every participant. Over a roughly two-month period, participants in the prospective study had the option of providing additional blood draws and questionnaires. Blood samples from the prospective study were shipped frozen or at room temperature prior to DNA extraction. Relative to germline, V is missing 6 bases and J is missing 4 bases, with 0 bases of the junction outside any gene match. Reading the germline V gene gives CDR1 MNHEY and CDR2 SVGAGI. The CDR3 starts with the cysteine, ends with the phenylalanine, and has 12 residues. The entry retains the CDR3 DNA only, 36 bases that are in frame from base 1.

Specimen: PBMCs or T cells enriched from blood (not recorded which). Recombination joined TRBV6-5 with TRBJ1-3; 7 middle bases align to TRBD1. The receptor's source is a young woman who had recovered from COVID-19. The CDR3 protein: CASRGQGNTIYF. The bases read TGTGCCAGCAGGGGACAGGGAAACACCATATATTTT.